This TCR beta chain was recovered during a study of blood T cell repertoires in COVID-19. For the study at large: The United States, Italy and Spain provided the acute and convalescent COVID-19 samples. T cells, B-cell-depleted T cells, or PBMCs supplied cDNA or gDNA.

Authors' data handling: Estimated nucleated cell counts came from reference gene primer amplification. The assay was immunoSEQ multiplex PCR, and TCRdb's table has in-frame clones only and misses some. For V, J and clone size, that table is used; D and trimming come from the DNA. The table lists around 290,000 clones, 88% of them singletons. Two consecutive negative NP/OP PCR tests, clearance, or resolved symptoms defined Cohort 3 recovery. The CDR3 has 13 residues. Germline CDR1 reads SGHNT; CDR2 reads YENEEA. V lost 0 bases to trimming and J lost 5 bases, with 6 bases between them. Sequenced input: PBMCs or T cells enriched from blood (not recorded which). The TCR sequence derives from a woman in her 30s who had recovered from COVID-19. The chain uses TRBV11-3 and TRBJ2-3; D might be TRBD2 (5 bases). CDR3 nucleotides: TGTGCCAGCAGCTTAGAAGGAGGAGATACGCAGTATTTT. Its translation is CASSLEGGDTQYF.